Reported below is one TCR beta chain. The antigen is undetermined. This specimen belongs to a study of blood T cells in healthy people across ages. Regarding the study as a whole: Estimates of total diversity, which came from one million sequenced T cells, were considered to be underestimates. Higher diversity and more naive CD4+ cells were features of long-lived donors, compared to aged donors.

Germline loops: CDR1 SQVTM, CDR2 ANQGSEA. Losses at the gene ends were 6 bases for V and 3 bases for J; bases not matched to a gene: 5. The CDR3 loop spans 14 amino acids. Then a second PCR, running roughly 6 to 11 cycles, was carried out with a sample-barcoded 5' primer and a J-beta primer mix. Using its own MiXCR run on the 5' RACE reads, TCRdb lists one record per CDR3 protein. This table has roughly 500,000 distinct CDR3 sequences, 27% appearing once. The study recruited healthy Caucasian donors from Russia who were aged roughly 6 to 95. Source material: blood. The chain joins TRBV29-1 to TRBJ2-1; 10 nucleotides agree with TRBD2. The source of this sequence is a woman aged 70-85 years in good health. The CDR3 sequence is CSVVTSGVYNEQFF. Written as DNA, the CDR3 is TGCAGCGTAGTAACTAGCGGGGTCTACAATGAGCAGTTCTTC.